What follows describes a single T cell receptor (beta chain). The CDR3 is 13 amino acids. Trimming took 6 bases from V and 4 from J, leaving 15 bases between them. Germline V gene lookup returns CDR1 DFQATT and CDR2 SNEGSKA (reference sequence). RNA, at about 0.5 to 1 ug, was reverse transcribed with random hexamers. Amplification of TCR beta CDR3 used immunoSEQ multiplex PCR across 54 Vbeta and 13 Jbeta. TCRdb fed the immunoSEQ multiplex PCR reads into MiXCR, producing one record per CDR3 protein. The sample includes roughly 86,000 distinct CDR3 sequences, about 96% seen only once; the top ten take approximately 0.57%. The source of the sample is a study of CD8 T cells in Susac syndrome.

The chain employs TRBV20-1 and TRBJ2-5; the D gene is possibly TRBD1 (5 bases). The origin of this receptor is a human donor with Susac syndrome. The sequenced sample was CD8+ T cells from PBMCs. The CDR3 reads CSANPQGGETQYF. The CDR3 DNA reads as TGCAGTGCCAACCCCCAGGGCGGAGAGACCCAGTACTTC.